The 9 T cell receptor beta chains presented below share a single source sample, sequenced in a study of T cell repertoires in cytomegalovirus infection (dated by TCRdb to between 2019 and 2020). Data came from an Illumina HiSeq 1500. TCRdb's own reprocessing of the public reads used fastp at Q25 and MiXCR and kept productive beta chains. A single entry per CDR3 protein holds the most common genes and DNA from its merged rows. This sample is represented by a few hundred thousand distinct CDR3 sequences; 8% to 9.5% of them were singletons. More than 12% of the sample is in the top ten clones. Sequencing was performed on PBMCs. These receptors came from a human donor in good health (CMV status not recorded). Some clones in this sample may be carry-over from other donors' samples.

This clonotype has ten or more counts. J is TRBJ2-3 and V is TRBV7-2; TRBD2 is a possible D gene (5 bases). V was pared by 2 bases and J by 6 bases, with 12 bases between. The CDR3 is 14 amino acids. Germline CDR1 is SGHTA and CDR2 is FQGNSA. Here the CDR3 reads CASSLTRPPDTQYF. The CDR3 DNA sequence: TGTGCCAGCAGCTTAACTAGGCCCCCCGATACGCAGTATTTT.

This clonotype has only a few counts. V usage is TRBV20-1 and J usage is TRBJ1-5; TRBD1 is a possible D gene (5 bases). Germline CDR1 and CDR2: DFQATT and SNEGSKA (reference sequence). This CDR3 region has 16 residues. V dropped 4 bases and J dropped 3 bases, with 19 bases sitting between them. CDR3 coding DNA: TGCAGTGCTACCCCGGACAACCCGAGAGCCAATCAGCCCCAGCATTTT. This codes for CSATPDNPRANQPQHF.

At least ten counts were recorded for this clonotype. The chain employs TRBV28 and TRBJ1-2; TRBD1 matches 7 bases. CDR1 and CDR2 from the germline V gene are MDHEN and SYDVKM. V gave up 5 bases and J gave up 3 bases; unmatched junction bases: 3. The length of the CDR3 is 13 residues. CDR3 protein: CASSAGTDYGYTF. For the CDR3, the DNA is TGTGCCAGCAGTGCCGGGACAGACTATGGCTACACCTTC.

This clonotype occurred many times. The gene calls are TRBV7-2 and TRBJ2-7; maybe TRBD1 (6 bases). The V gene lost 1 base and the J gene lost 2 bases, with 18 bases spanning the gap. The CDR3 extends over 17 amino acids. The germline V gene encodes CDR1 SGHTA and CDR2 FQGNSA. CDR3 nucleotide sequence: TGTGCCAGCAGCTTAGATTCGTCCACAGGGAAGGCCTACGAGCAGTACTTC. Its protein product is CASSLDSSTGKAYEQYF.

There are many counts of this clonotype. The CDR3 sequence: CASRGGGPGNTIYF. The CDR3 nucleotides are TGTGCCAGTAGGGGCGGAGGGCCTGGAAACACCATATATTTT. V gene TRBV19 combines with J gene TRBJ1-3; D ambiguous. Germline V lookup: CDR1 LNHDA, CDR2 SQIVND (reference sequence). The length of the CDR3 is 14 residues. V was trimmed by 6 bases and J by 2 bases, leaving 11 bases between them.

This clonotype appeared a few times. The chain has TRBV7-2 and TRBJ1-6; no clear D gene. The CDR3 length is 12 residues. CDR1 and CDR2 (germline): SGHTA, FQGNSA. Trimming removed 4 bases at V and 11 bases at J, with 9 bases between. CDR3 DNA sequence: TGTGCCAGCAGCTCCCGTACGGCACCCCTCCACTTT. This sequence encodes CASSSRTAPLHF.

This chain connects TRBV5-1 to TRBJ1-4; TRBD1 is a possible D gene (5 bases). Germline loops: CDR1 SGHRS, CDR2 YFSETQ. CDR3 length equals 14 residues. Trimming shortened V by 4 bases and J by 8 bases, and 15 bases separated the two germline ends. DNA of the CDR3: TGCGCCAGCAGCCAGGGACGGGCAAAGGAAAAACTGTTTTTT. This gives the protein CASSQGRAKEKLFF.

This clonotype was observed at least ten times. The chain has TRBV4-1 and TRBJ1-2, with 8 bases lining up with TRBD1. The germline V gene has CDR1 MGHRA and CDR2 YSYEKL. This CDR3 region has 13 residues. V trimming: 1 base; J trimming: 7 bases; junction bases outside the gene matches: 2. DNA for the CDR3: TGCGCCAGCAGCCAAGGGACAGGGCTTGGCTACACCTTC. As protein: CASSQGTGLGYTF.

This clonotype has ten or more counts. This rearrangement joins TRBV7-3 to TRBJ1-6; 9 bases fit TRBD1. The CDR3 has 19 residues. V lost 4 bases to trimming and J lost 0 bases; unmatched junction nucleotides: 10. Per the germline V gene, CDR1 is SGHTA and CDR2 is FQGTGA. The DNA for the CDR3 is TGTGCCAGCAGCTCAAGGACAGGGGACAGGCTCTCCTATAATTCACCCCTCCACTTT. It is translated as CASSSRTGDRLSYNSPLHF.